Reported below is one TCR beta chain. These data come from a study of blood T cell repertoires in COVID-19. Study-wide background: Samples came from the United States, Italy and Spain, spanning acute and convalescent COVID-19.

Individuals drawn from 24 US areas were about 18 to 95 years old. Source study methods: Estimation of nucleated cell counts relied on the amplification of reference gene primers. Data came from immunoSEQ multiplex PCR; TCRdb stores just in-frame clones and leaves some out. The V and J calls and clone size come from that table; D and trimming were worked out from the DNA. The table has fewer than 150,000 clones, 84% seen once; the top ten hold roughly 3.8%. Germline V gene lookup returns CDR1 LGHDT and CDR2 YNNKEL (reference sequence). The CDR3 covers 16 residues. V trimming: 1 base; J trimming: 2 bases; junction bases outside the gene matches: 6.

Sequenced input: PBMCs or T cells enriched from blood (not recorded which). The clonotype was recovered from a man aged 50 to 60 in a cohort exposed to, infected with or recovered from COVID-19 (not recorded which). This chain links TRBV3-1 (or the pseudogene TRBV3-2) with TRBJ2-5, with TRBD2 identical over 8 bases. The CDR3 bases are TGTGCCAGCAGCCAAGGTCTAGCGGGCCTACAAGAGACCCAGTACTTC. Protein sequence: CASSQGLAGLQETQYF.